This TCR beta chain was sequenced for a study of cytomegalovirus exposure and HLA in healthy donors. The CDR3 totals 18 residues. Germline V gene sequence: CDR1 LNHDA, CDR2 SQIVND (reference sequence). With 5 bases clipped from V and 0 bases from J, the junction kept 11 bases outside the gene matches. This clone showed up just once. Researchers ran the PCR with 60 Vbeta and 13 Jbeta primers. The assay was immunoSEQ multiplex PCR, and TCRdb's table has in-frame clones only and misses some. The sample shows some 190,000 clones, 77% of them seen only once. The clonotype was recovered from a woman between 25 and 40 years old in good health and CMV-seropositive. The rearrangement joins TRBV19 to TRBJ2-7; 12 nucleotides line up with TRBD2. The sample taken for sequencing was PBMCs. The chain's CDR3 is CASSPRTSGVASSYEQYF. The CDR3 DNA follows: TGTGCCAGTAGTCCCCGGACTAGCGGGGTTGCTAGCTCCTACGAGCAGTACTTC.